The rows below give T cell receptor beta chains drawn from one sample of a study of T-cell memory formation after mild COVID-19. TCRdb independently ran MiXCR on the 5' RACE reads; one entry per CDR3 protein. The table shows 470,000 or so distinct CDR3 sequences, with approximately 18% occurring only once. Material for sequencing was PBMCs or a T cell subset sorted from them (not recorded which). Receptor source: a man younger than 35 who had mild COVID-19 (a few samples of this study predate the infection). Cell type and time point are not known. Both conserved end residues are part of each CDR3. The D gene is left open where the match is weak. The size of a clone is reported for some rows only, either as once, few or many, or as a class for expanded clones.

j_call: TRBJ2-2; d_call: .; v_call: TRBV12-3/TRBV12-4; cdr3_length: 13; clone_size: many; cdr3_aa: CASSFQGTGELFF; cdr3_nt: TGTGCCAGCAGTTTCCAGGGGACCGGGGAGCTGTTTTTT
j_call: TRBJ1-4; d_call: .; v_call: TRBV19; cdr3_length: 17; clone_size: .; cdr3_aa: CASSPPRTDPGLEKLFF; cdr3_nt: TGTGCCAGTAGTCCTCCCCGGACGGACCCTGGTCTTGAAAAACTGTTTTTT
j_call: TRBJ2-4; d_call: TRBD2; v_call: TRBV7-9; cdr3_length: 16; clone_size: few; cdr3_aa: CASSLASGAAKNIQYF; cdr3_nt: TGTGCCAGCAGCTTAGCTAGCGGGGCAGCCAAAAACATTCAGTACTTC
j_call: TRBJ2-3; d_call: .; v_call: TRBV5-5; cdr3_length: 15; clone_size: .; cdr3_aa: CASSLVSGAADTQYF; cdr3_nt: TGTGCCAGCAGCTTGGTATCTGGGGCTGCAGATACGCAGTATTTT
j_call: TRBJ2-1; d_call: TRBD2; v_call: TRBV2; cdr3_length: 11; clone_size: few; cdr3_aa: CASNGGAGQFF; cdr3_nt: TGTGCCAGCAACGGGGGGGCCGGGCAGTTCTTC
j_call: TRBJ2-5; d_call: .; v_call: TRBV6-5; cdr3_length: 15; clone_size: .; cdr3_aa: CASSYLRGIQGTQYF; cdr3_nt: TGTGCCAGCAGTTACCTGCGAGGAATCCAAGGGACCCAGTACTTC
j_call: TRBJ2-3; d_call: TRBD2; v_call: TRBV20-1; cdr3_length: 15; clone_size: .; cdr3_aa: CSATRGGSGTDTQYF; cdr3_nt: TGCAGTGCTACACGGGGGGGCTCAGGCACAGATACGCAGTATTTT
j_call: TRBJ2-7; d_call: .; v_call: TRBV15; cdr3_length: 12; clone_size: few; cdr3_aa: CATSRVASEQYF; cdr3_nt: TGTGCCACCAGCAGAGTTGCTTCCGAGCAGTACTTC
j_call: TRBJ2-1; d_call: TRBD2; v_call: TRBV7-6; cdr3_length: 17; clone_size: few; cdr3_aa: CASSLPIAGGGGNEQFF; cdr3_nt: TGTGCCAGCAGCCTCCCCATCGCGGGGGGCGGGGGGAATGAGCAGTTCTTC
j_call: TRBJ1-1; d_call: .; v_call: TRBV11-2; cdr3_length: 14; clone_size: .; cdr3_aa: CASSPLRSLTEAFF; cdr3_nt: TGTGCCAGCAGCCCATTGAGATCTCTGACTGAAGCTTTCTTT